What follows describes a single T cell receptor beta chain. The sample belongs to a study of T cell changes during pregnancy in multiple sclerosis. Repertoires were generated with immunoSEQ multiplex PCR, while TCRdb's copy carries only in-frame clones and drops some. This repertoire shows 25,000 to 35,000 clones, 92% found once; its top ten account for roughly 5%. The CDR3 loop spans 16 amino acids. CDR1 is SGHRS, CDR2 YFSETQ, per germline. The junction had 6 bases not matched to a gene; V was cut back by 4 bases and J by 1 base. The source material was peripheral blood, sampled in the first trimester of pregnancy. The TCR originated in a female donor in good health, enrolled as a control in a pregnancy study. This sequence joins TRBV5-1 and TRBJ2-3, with TRBD1 identical over 10 bases. CDR3 in amino acids: CASSPPTGGGTDTQYF. The CDR3 nucleotides read TGCGCCAGCAGCCCCCCGACAGGGGGCGGCACAGATACGCAGTATTTT.